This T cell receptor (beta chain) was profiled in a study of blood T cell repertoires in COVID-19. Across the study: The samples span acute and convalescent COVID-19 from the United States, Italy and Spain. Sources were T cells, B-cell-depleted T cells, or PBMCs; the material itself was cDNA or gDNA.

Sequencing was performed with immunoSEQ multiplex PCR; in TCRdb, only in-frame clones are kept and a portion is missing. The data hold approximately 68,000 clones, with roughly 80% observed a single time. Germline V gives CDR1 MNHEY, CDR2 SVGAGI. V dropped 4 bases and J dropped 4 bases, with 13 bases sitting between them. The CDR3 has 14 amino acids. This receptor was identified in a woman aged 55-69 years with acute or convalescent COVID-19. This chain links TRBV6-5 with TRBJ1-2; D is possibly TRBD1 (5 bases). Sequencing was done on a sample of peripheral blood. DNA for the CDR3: TGTGCCAGCAGTTCAACTCAAAGGGGCTATGGCTACACCTTC. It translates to CASSSTQRGYGYTF.